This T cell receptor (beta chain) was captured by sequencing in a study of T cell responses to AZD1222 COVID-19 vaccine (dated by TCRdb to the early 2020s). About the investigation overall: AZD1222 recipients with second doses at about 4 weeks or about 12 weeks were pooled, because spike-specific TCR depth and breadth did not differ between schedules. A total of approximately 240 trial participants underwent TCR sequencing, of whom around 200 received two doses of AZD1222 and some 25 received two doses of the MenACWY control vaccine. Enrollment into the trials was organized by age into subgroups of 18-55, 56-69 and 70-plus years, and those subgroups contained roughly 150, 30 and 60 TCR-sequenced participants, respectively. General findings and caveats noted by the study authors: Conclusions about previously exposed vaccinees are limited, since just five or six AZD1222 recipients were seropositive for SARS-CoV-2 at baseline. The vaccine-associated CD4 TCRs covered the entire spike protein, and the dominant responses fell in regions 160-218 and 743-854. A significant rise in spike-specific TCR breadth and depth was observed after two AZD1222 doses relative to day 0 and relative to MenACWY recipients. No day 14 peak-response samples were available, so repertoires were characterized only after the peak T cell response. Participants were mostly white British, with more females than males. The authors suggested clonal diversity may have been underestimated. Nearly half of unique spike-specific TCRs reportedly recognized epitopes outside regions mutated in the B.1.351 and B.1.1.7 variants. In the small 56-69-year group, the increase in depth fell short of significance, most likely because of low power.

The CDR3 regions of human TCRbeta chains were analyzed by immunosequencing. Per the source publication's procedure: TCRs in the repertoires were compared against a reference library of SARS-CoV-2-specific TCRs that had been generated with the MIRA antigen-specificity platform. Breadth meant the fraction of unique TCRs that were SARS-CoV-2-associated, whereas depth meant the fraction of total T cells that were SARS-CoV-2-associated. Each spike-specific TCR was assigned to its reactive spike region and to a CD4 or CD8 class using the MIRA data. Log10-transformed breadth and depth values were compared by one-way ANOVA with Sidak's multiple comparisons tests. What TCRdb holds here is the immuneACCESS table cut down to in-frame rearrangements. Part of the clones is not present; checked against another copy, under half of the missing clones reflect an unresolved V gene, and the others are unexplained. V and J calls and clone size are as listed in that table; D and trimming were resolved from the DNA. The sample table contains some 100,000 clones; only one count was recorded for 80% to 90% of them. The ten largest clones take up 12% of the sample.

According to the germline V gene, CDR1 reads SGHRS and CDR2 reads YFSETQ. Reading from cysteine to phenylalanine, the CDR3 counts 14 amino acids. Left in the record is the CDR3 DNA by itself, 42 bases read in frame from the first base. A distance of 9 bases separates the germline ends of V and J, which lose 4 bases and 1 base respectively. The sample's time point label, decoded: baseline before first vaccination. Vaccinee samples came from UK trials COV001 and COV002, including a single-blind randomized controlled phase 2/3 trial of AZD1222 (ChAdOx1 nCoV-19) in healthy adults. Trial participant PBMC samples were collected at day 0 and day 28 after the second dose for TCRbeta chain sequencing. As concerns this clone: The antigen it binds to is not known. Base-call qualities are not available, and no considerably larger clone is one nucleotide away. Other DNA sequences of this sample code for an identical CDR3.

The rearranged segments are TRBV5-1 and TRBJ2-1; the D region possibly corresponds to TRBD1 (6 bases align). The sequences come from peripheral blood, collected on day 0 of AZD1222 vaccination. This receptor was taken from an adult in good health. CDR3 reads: CASSPGQSYNEQFF. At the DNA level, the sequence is TGCGCCAGCAGCCCAGGACAGTCCTACAATGAGCAGTTCTTC.